This T cell receptor (beta chain) was profiled in a study of blood T cell repertoires in COVID-19. At the level of the study: Acute and convalescent COVID-19 samples came from the United States, Italy and Spain. T cells, B-cell-depleted T cells, or PBMCs supplied cDNA or gDNA.

Authors' methods: Counts of nucleated cells, estimated from reference gene primer amplification, were obtained. The protocol was immunoSEQ multiplex PCR, while the TCRdb copy is restricted to in-frame clones and leaves out a portion. That table supplies the V and J calls and clone size; D and trimming were determined from the DNA. The sample records just over 65,000 clones, roughly 89% being singletons. The material sequenced was peripheral blood. This sequence originates from a man aged 55 to 70 with acute or convalescent COVID-19.

Here the CDR3 DNA reads TGTGCCAGTAGTATAATAATTGACGGAGGAATTGGGAACACTGAAGCTTTCTTT. Amino acids: CASSIIIDGGIGNTEAFF. This rearrangement joins TRBV19 to TRBJ1-1; D unclear. The germline V gene has CDR1 LNHDA and CDR2 SQIVND (reference sequence). Trimming removed 2 bases at V and 1 base at J, with 20 bases between. This CDR3 has 18 amino acids.